This TCR beta chain was observed in a study of T-cell memory formation after mild COVID-19 (dated by TCRdb to the early 2020s). At the level of the whole study: TCR sequence clusters from the two donors were largely donor specific. The cohort was made up of two young adult volunteers, one female and one male, who were previously healthy. T-cell clones expanding and contracting after mild COVID-19 in a couple of donors were tracked by longitudinal TCRalpha and TCRbeta repertoire sequencing.

The CDR3 goes from the cysteine to the phenylalanine over 15 residues. The retained sequence is limited to the CDR3, 45 bases, with the frame set at the first base. V is clipped by 0 bases and J by 6 bases, and the sequence between their germline boundaries is 15 bases long. Looking up the germline V gene yields CDR1 MNHEY and CDR2 SVGAGI. The investigation overall reported the following: Some responding clones were detected in pre-infection memory, suggesting pre-existing cross-reactive memory T cells joined the SARS-CoV-2 response. Contracting CD4+ clones were found mainly in CM and EM memory subsets, while CD8+ clones were enriched in EMRA. SARS-CoV-2 specificity of the second-wave clones peaking on day 37 was not confirmed. The study covered only a couple of mild cases, and larger cohorts including severe cases with pre-infection samples were considered necessary. Clones contracting from day 15 to 85 had balanced CD4/CD8 phenotypes, while a second wave expanding from day 15 to 37 was biased towards CD4+.

Ficoll-Paque density gradient centrifugation was the method used to isolate PBMCs. Sequenced using an Illumina NovaSeq 6000. Using 5'RACE with constant-segment primers, TCRalpha and TCRbeta cDNA libraries were constructed, with sample barcodes and unique molecular identifiers added in the process. Trizol reagent was used to extract RNA from every sample. The libraries were amplified in two PCR steps, and the second step added a second sample barcode and Illumina TruSeq adapters. Sequencing of the libraries was done on an Illumina NovaSeq, producing 2 x 150 bp paired-end reads. Concerning the study's data processing: Reads were demultiplexed and collapsed into UMI-guided consensus sequences with migec v1.2.7. With mixcr v2.1.11, UMI consensuses were aligned to TRA and TRB V and J templates and assembled into clonotypes. Clonotypes were classified as expanded or contracted when called significant by both edgeR and NoisET, with noise models trained on biological replicates. For edgeR calls, the thresholds were a false discovery rate-adjusted p below 0.01 and a log2 fold-change of 1. As an exploratory analysis of dynamics, max-normalized trajectories of the 1000 most abundant clonotypes were examined with PCA combined with hierarchical clustering. The CD4 or CD8 phenotype of responding clones was assigned using the separately sequenced CD4+ and CD8+ repertoires. Clones were called with MiXCR by TCRdb after fastp trimmed the public reads at Q25, and only in-frame beta chains were retained. CDR3 protein sequences are deduplicated, and each keeps its most common genes and DNA. The V and J calls and clone size come from TCRdb's table, not from the authors' own analysis. The sample table records about 440,000 distinct CDR3 sequences; approximately 20% of these occur just once. The biggest ten clones account for around 8.4% of the sample.

For this clonotype: What antigen it recognizes has not been identified. One base away there is no much larger clone; base qualities are not given.

The chain joins TRBV6-5 to TRBJ2-7; 7 matching bases give a weak D call of TRBD1. This TCR was sampled from an adult woman who had mild COVID-19 (a few samples of this study predate the infection). The sample titles of this study are shuffled in the database, so cell type and time point are left out; the donor was told from shared clones. Sequenced input: PBMCs or a T cell subset sorted from them (not recorded which). CDR3 sequence: CASSYSRGGGGEQYF. The nucleotides read TGTGCCAGCAGTTACTCTCGCGGAGGGGGCGGCGAGCAGTACTTC.